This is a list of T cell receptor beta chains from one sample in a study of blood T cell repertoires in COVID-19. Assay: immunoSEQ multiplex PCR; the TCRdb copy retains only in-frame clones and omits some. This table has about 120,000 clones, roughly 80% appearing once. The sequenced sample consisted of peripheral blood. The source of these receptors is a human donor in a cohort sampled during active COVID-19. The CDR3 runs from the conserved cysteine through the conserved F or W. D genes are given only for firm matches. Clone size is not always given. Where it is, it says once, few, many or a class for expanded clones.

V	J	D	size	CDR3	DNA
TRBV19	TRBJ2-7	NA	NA	CASSIDSLARTHEQYF	TGTGCCAGTAGTATAGATTCCCTAGCCCGCACCCACGAGCAGTACTTC
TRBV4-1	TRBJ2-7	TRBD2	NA	CASSRGGFSYEQYF	TGCGCCAGCAGCCGGGGGGGTTTCTCCTACGAGCAGTACTTC
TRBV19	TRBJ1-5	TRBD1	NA	CASTSRDSYNQPQHF	TGTGCCAGTACCTCCCGGGACAGCTACAATCAGCCCCAGCATTTT
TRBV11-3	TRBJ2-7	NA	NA	CASSHRRGTYEQYF	TGTGCCAGCAGCCACCGGAGGGGTACCTACGAGCAGTACTTC
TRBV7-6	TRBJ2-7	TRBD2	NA	CASSPGLAGQYEQYF	TGTGCCAGCAGCCCGGGACTAGCGGGGCAATACGAGCAGTACTTC
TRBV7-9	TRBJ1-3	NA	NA	CASSPQGSGNTIYF	TGTGCCAGCAGCCCTCAGGGGTCTGGAAACACCATATATTTT
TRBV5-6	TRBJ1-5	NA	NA	CASSLVRGRNQPQHF	TGTGCCAGCAGCTTGGTTAGGGGTCGCAATCAGCCCCAGCATTTT
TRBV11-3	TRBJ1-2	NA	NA	CASSRQGSGYTF	TGTGCCAGCAGCCGCCAGGGGTCAGGCTACACCTTC
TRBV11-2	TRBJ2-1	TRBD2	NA	CASSLAAGAHNEQFF	TGTGCCAGCAGCTTAGCTGCGGGAGCTCACAATGAGCAGTTCTTC
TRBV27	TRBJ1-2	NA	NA	CASSFQGIHGYTF	TGTGCCAGCAGCTTTCAGGGTATCCATGGCTACACCTTC
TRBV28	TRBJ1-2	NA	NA	CASSLRGDGYGYTF	TGTGCCAGCAGTTTAAGGGGCGATGGCTATGGCTACACCTTC
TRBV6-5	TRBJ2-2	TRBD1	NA	CASSQQGIAGELFF	TGTGCCAGCAGTCAACAGGGGATTGCCGGGGAGCTGTTTTTT
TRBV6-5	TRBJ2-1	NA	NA	CASRTGSSYNEQFF	TGTGCCAGCAGGACTGGAAGCTCCTACAATGAGCAGTTCTTC
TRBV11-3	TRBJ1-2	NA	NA	CASSLAWGEGGYTF	TGTGCCAGCAGCTTAGCGTGGGGGGAAGGAGGCTACACCTTC
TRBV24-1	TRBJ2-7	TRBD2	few	CATAPGLAGLSYEQYF	TGTGCCACGGCGCCCGGGCTAGCGGGCCTCTCCTACGAGCAGTACTTC
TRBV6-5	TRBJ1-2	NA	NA	CASSRGGQTYGYTF	TGTGCCAGCAGTCGAGGTGGACAAACCTATGGCTACACCTTC
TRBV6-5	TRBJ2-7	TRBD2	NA	CASSLLAGAYEQYF	TGTGCCAGCAGTTTACTAGCGGGAGCCTACGAGCAGTACTTC
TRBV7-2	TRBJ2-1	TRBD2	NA	CASRGLAGVLYNEQFF	TGTGCCAGCAGGGGACTAGCGGGAGTGTTGTACAATGAGCAGTTCTTC
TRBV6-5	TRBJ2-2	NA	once	CASSRTPNTGELFF	TGTGCCAGCAGCCGGACACCTAACACCGGGGAGCTGTTTTTT
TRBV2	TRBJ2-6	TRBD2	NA	CASSDGGGLAGGGANVLTF	TGTGCCAGCAGTGATGGCGGCGGACTAGCGGGAGGAGGGGCCAACGTCCTGACTTTC
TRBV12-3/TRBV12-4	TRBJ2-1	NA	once	CASSLQGRGTQFF	TGTGCCAGCAGTTTACAGGGGCGAGGCACGCAGTTCTTC
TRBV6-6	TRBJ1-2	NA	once	CASSYDSQTGYGYTF	TGTGCCAGCAGTTATGACAGCCAGACCGGGTATGGCTACACCTTC
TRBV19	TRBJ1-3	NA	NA	CASSPSGNTIYF	TGTGCCAGTAGTCCGTCTGGAAACACCATATATTTT
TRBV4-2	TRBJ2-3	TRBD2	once	CASSQILAATDTQYF	TGTGCCAGCAGCCAAATCCTAGCGGCCACAGATACGCAGTATTTT
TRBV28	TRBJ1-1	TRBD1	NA	CASSFQLGQATEDEAFF	TGTGCCAGCAGTTTTCAGCTGGGACAGGCCACTGAGGATGAAGCTTTCTTT
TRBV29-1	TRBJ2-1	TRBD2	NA	CSAEKTSGRSNEQFF	TGCAGCGCCGAGAAGACTAGCGGGAGGAGCAATGAGCAGTTCTTC
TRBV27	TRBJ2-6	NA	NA	CASSYRRPTRSGANVLTF	TGTGCCAGCAGTTATAGGAGACCAACCCGCTCTGGGGCCAACGTCCTGACTTTC
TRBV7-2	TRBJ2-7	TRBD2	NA	CASSPSGGYEQYF	TGTGCCAGCAGCCCTAGCGGCGGATACGAGCAGTACTTC
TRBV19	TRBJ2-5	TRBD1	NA	CASSILGTGDQETQYF	TGTGCCAGTAGTATACTTGGGACAGGGGACCAAGAGACCCAGTACTTC
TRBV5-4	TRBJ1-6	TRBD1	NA	CASSSDRGVNSPLHF	TGTGCCAGCAGCTCTGACAGGGGAGTCAATTCACCCCTCCACTTT
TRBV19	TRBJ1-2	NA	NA	CASRDSVRNYGYTF	TGTGCCAGTCGAGACTCCGTCCGTAACTATGGCTACACCTTC
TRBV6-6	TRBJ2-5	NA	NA	CASSPGETQYF	TGTGCCAGCAGCCCGGGGGAGACCCAGTACTTC
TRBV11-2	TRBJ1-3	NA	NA	CASTMTGDSGNTIYF	TGTGCCAGCACCATGACAGGAGATTCTGGAAACACCATATATTTT
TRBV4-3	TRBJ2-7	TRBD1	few	CASSQGDPGQTYEQYF	TGCGCCAGCAGCCAAGGGGACCCGGGACAGACCTACGAGCAGTACTTC
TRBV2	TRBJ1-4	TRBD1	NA	CASSDEGAFEKLFF	TGTGCCAGCAGTGACGAGGGGGCTTTTGAAAAACTGTTTTTT
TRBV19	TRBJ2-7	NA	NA	CASTARGWDEQYF	TGTGCCAGTACCGCCAGGGGATGGGACGAGCAGTACTTC
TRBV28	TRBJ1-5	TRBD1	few	CASSIDRGPGGNQPQHF	TGTGCCAGCAGTATCGACAGGGGCCCGGGGGGCAATCAGCCCCAGCATTTT
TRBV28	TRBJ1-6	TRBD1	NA	CASKTGSSYNSPLHF	TGTGCCAGCAAGACAGGGAGCTCCTATAATTCACCCCTCCACTTT
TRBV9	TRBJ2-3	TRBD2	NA	CASSVVSGGAGNTQYF	TGTGCCAGCAGCGTAGTGAGCGGGGGGGCGGGAAATACGCAGTATTTT
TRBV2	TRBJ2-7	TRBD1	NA	CASSEAGIRQGTSF	TGTGCCAGCAGTGAAGCTGGGATCCGACAGGGGACCTCCTTC
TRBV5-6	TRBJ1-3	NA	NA	CASSLETGFGNTIYF	TGTGCCAGCAGCTTGGAAACAGGGTTTGGAAACACCATATATTTT
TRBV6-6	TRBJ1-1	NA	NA	CATNGPRKGEAFF	TGTGCCACCAACGGGCCTCGGAAGGGGGAAGCTTTCTTT
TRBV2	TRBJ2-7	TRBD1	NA	CASTLGQGGYEQYF	TGTGCCAGCACCCTGGGACAGGGGGGCTACGAGCAGTACTTC
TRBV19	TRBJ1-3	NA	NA	CAREKRERDFSGNTIYF	TGTGCCAGGGAAAAGAGGGAAAGGGATTTTTCTGGAAACACCATATATTTT
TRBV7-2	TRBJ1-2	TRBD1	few	CASSDKTGWGYTF	TGTGCCAGCAGCGACAAGACAGGGTGGGGCTACACCTTC
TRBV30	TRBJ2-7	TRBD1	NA	CAWSVATGGSYEQYF	TGTGCCTGGAGTGTGGCTACAGGGGGATCGTACGAGCAGTACTTC
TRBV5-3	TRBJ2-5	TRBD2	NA	CARSLAASGGRQETQYF	TGTGCCAGAAGCTTGGCGGCTAGCGGGGGACGACAAGAGACCCAGTACTTC
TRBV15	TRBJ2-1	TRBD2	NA	CATIRPAGIYNEQFF	TGTGCCACCATCCGTCCAGCGGGGATCTACAATGAGCAGTTCTTC
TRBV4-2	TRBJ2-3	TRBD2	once	CASSHPGLADTDTQYF	TGTGCCAGCAGCCACCCGGGACTAGCGGACACAGATACGCAGTATTTT
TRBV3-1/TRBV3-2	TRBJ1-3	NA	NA	CASSPRGGTSGNTIYF	TGTGCCAGCAGCCCTCGCGGAGGAACCTCTGGAAACACCATATATTTT
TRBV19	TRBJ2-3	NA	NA	CASSMGGSPDTQYF	TGTGCCAGTAGTATGGGTGGGAGCCCAGATACGCAGTATTTT
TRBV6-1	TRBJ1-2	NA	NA	CASSEARGRGNYGYTF	TGTGCCAGCAGTGAAGCTCGCGGCAGGGGAAACTATGGCTACACCTTC
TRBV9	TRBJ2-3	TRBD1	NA	CASSASQGVTDTQYF	TGTGCCAGCAGCGCCTCACAGGGGGTTACAGATACGCAGTATTTT
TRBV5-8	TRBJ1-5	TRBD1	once	CASSLGWGTGGQTNQPQHF	TGTGCCAGCAGCCTAGGGTGGGGGACAGGGGGCCAGACGAATCAGCCCCAGCATTTT
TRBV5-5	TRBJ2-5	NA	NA	CASTGQSQETQYF	TGTGCCAGCACAGGACAGTCCCAAGAGACCCAGTACTTC